The 24 T cell receptor beta chains presented below share a single source sample, sequenced in a study of cytomegalovirus exposure and HLA in healthy donors (dated by TCRdb to the late 2010s). Libraries were constructed by the immunoSEQ multiplex PCR assay. A mixture of 60 forward primers for TCR Vbeta segments and 13 reverse primers for TCR Jbeta segments was used in the multiplex PCR. TCRdb carries this immuneACCESS record with in-frame sequences only. Its versions omit some clonotypes, under half of them owing to an unresolved V gene in the studies checked, with the rest unexplained. The sample has about 160,000 clones on record, more than 80% of them singletons. The ten most abundant clones make up about 7.7% of the sample. The sequenced sample was PBMCs. The source of these receptors is a woman aged 25 to 39 in good health and CMV-seropositive.

This chain joins TRBV15 and TRBJ2-5, with D tentatively TRBD1 (6 bases). Trimming left V 0 bases short and J 5 bases short, with 13 bases between. CDR1 LNHNV and CDR2 YYDKDF come from the germline V gene (reference sequence). This CDR3 is 15 amino acids long. The CDR3: CATSREMGAGETQYF. CDR3 nucleotides: TGTGCCACCAGCAGAGAGATGGGGGCTGGGGAGACCCAGTACTTC.

This chain joins TRBV5-4 and TRBJ2-7, with a weak D call TRBD1 (5 bases). CDR3 length: 15 amino acids. CDR1 is SGHNT and CDR2 is YYREEE in the germline V gene (reference sequence). V lost 1 base and J 1 base, leaving 12 bases between the germline ends. The CDR3 sequence is CASSLRYPGSYEQYF. CDR3 DNA sequence: TGTGCCAGCAGCTTGAGGTACCCAGGGTCCTACGAGCAGTACTTC.

This clone came up once. The chain is built from TRBV11-2 and TRBJ2-7; a weak D match, TRBD2 (5 bases). The V and J ends lost 0 bases and 4 bases respectively, with 13 bases between them. The CDR3 runs to 15 residues. Germline lookup yields CDR1 SGHAT and CDR2 FQNNGV. The CDR3 here is CASSLDRFGVYEQYF. For the CDR3, the DNA is TGTGCCAGCAGCTTAGATCGTTTCGGGGTTTACGAGCAGTACTTC. Filled out from reference TRBV11-2 and TRBJ2-7, the complete variable domain reads EAGVAQSPRYKIIEKRQSVAFWCNPISGHATLYWYQQILGQGPKLLIQFQNNGVVDDSQLPKDRFSAERLKGVDSTLKIQPAKLEDSAVYLCASSLDRFGVYEQYFGPGTRLTVT.

The rearrangement uses TRBV6-1 and TRBJ2-3; the D is unclear. This CDR3 contains 15 residues. Trimming pared 8 bases from V and 4 bases from J, leaving 19 bases between. CDR1 and CDR2 from the germline V gene are MNHNS and SASEGT. CDR3 sequence: CASFKLRHTADTQYF. CDR3 DNA: TGTGCCAGCTTTAAGTTGCGACACACGGCAGATACGCAGTATTTT.

The V call is TRBV6-6, the J call TRBJ2-7; D perhaps matches TRBD1 (6 bases). The ends were cut back, 4 bases at V and 4 bases at J, with 14 bases in the middle. Germline V gives CDR1 MNHNY, CDR2 SVGAGI (reference sequence). CDR3 length: 14 residues. CDR3 bases: TGTGCCAGCAGTTCTCTGACAGGCCTTTACGAGCAGTACTTC. Residues: CASSSLTGLYEQYF.

The genes are TRBV6-1 and TRBJ2-2, with 8 bases lining up with TRBD1. Germline loops: CDR1 MNHNS, CDR2 SASEGT. V shed 2 bases, J shed 3 bases, and the junction held 5 bases outside the gene matches. The CDR3 has 16 amino acids. CDR3 in DNA: TGTGCCAGCAGTGAACTCTACAGGGGGGACACCGGGGAGCTGTTTTTT. Its protein is CASSELYRGDTGELFF.

This rearrangement joins TRBV28 to TRBJ2-7; tentative D call: TRBD1 (6 bases). This CDR3 is 14 amino acids long. Looked up from germline, CDR1 is MDHEN and CDR2 is SYDVKM. Trimming cost V 2 bases and J 0 bases, with 8 bases left between them. The CDR3 bases are TGTGCCAGCAGTTTAATGGGGGCCTCCTACGAGCAGTACTTC. This gives the protein CASSLMGASYEQYF.

This clone has a single count. The chain combines TRBV7-2 with TRBJ1-2; D uncertain. V lost 1 base, J lost 7 bases, and 10 bases lay in between. The CDR3 sequence is 13 residues long. Germline V lookup: CDR1 SGHTA, CDR2 FQGNSA. The CDR3 is CASSLEVEGGYTF. CDR3 DNA sequence: TGTGCCAGCAGCTTAGAAGTCGAGGGTGGCTACACCTTC.

This rearrangement joins TRBV4-3 to TRBJ2-7, with TRBD2 matching 7 bases. With V trimmed by 6 bases and J by 9 bases, 14 bases remained unmatched. This CDR3 has 14 residues. Per germline, CDR1 LGHNA and CDR2 YSLEER. The CDR3 bases are TGCGCCAGCAGTTATAAGCGGGGCCTTAGGGGGCAGTACTTC. Amino acids: CASSYKRGLRGQYF.

The chain recombines TRBV5-1 with TRBJ2-5; D is unresolved. V dropped 3 bases and J dropped 7 bases, with 7 bases sitting between them. The CDR3 covers 11 residues. Germline V gene data show CDR1 as SGHRS and CDR2 as YFSETQ. The CDR3 is CASSSSWTQYF. The CDR3 DNA sequence: TGCGCCAGCAGCTCCAGTTGGACCCAGTACTTC.

This clone was detected only a few times. The chain recombines TRBV5-1 with TRBJ2-3, with a weak D call TRBD2 (5 bases). The CDR3 is made up of 17 amino acids. The V end lost 3 bases, the J end lost 2 bases, and 19 bases lay between the germline ends. Germline CDR1 reads SGHRS; CDR2 reads YFSETQ. This CDR3 is CASSSPIGVGITDTQYF. The CDR3 DNA follows: TGCGCCAGCAGCTCGCCCATCGGGGTTGGTATCACAGATACGCAGTATTTT. The variable domain in full, with the rest retrieved from reference TRBV5-1 and TRBJ2-3, is KAGVTQTPRYLIKTRGQQVTLSCSPISGHRSVSWYQQTPGQGLQFLFEYFSETQRNKGNFPGRFSGRQFSNSRSEMNVSTLELGDSALYLCASSSPIGVGITDTQYFGPGTRLTVL.

This clone was recorded once. This chain uses TRBV4-3 with TRBJ1-3; D perhaps matches TRBD1 (5 bases). The V end lost 0 bases, the J end lost 4 bases, and 13 bases lay between the germline ends. Germline CDR1 and CDR2: LGHNA and YSLEER. The CDR3 is 16 amino acids. The chain's CDR3 is CASSQDFQGWGNTIYF. The DNA of the CDR3 is TGCGCCAGCAGCCAAGATTTTCAGGGATGGGGAAACACCATATATTTT.

This clone was detected only a few times. The rearrangement joins TRBV7-2 to TRBJ1-4, with unresolved D. The V end was cut by 5 bases, the J end by 7 bases, with 14 bases between. CDR1 is SGHTA and CDR2 is FQGNSA in the germline V gene. The CDR3 length is 14 residues. The CDR3 DNA reads as TGTGCCAGCAGCACCCGCCCAGGAGGTGAAAAACTGTTTTTT. Translation: CASSTRPGGEKLFF.

The chain recombines TRBV4-3 with TRBJ1-3; D not certain. Trimming cost V 0 bases and J 0 bases, with 9 bases left between them. Per the germline V gene, CDR1 is LGHNA and CDR2 is YSLEER. This CDR3 has 16 residues. The CDR3 is CASSQDRRSSGNTIYF. CDR3 in DNA: TGCGCCAGCAGCCAAGATCGCCGGAGCTCTGGAAACACCATATATTTT.

In its sample, this clone was seen once. The genes are TRBV9 and TRBJ1-2; the match to TRBD1 covers 11 bases. After removal of 1 base from V and 0 bases from J, the junction contained 8 bases not matched to a gene. Per germline, CDR1 SGDLS and CDR2 YYNGEE. The CDR3 contains 18 residues. The CDR3 nucleotides are TGTGCCAGCAGCGTACTCGGGACAGGGGGTCGGCCTAACTATGGCTACACCTTC. This gives the protein CASSVLGTGGRPNYGYTF. Variable domain in full (rest from reference TRBV9 and TRBJ1-2): DSGVTQTPKHLITATGQRVTLRCSPRSGDLSVYWYQQSLDQGLQFLIQYYNGEERAKGNILERFSAQQFPDLHSELNLSSLELGDSALYFCASSVLGTGGRPNYGYTFGSGTRLTVV.

This clone was observed a single time. The rearrangement uses TRBV2 and TRBJ1-2, with a weak D call TRBD1 (6 bases). The germline CDR1 and CDR2 sequences are SNHLY and FYNNEI. Deletions cut 9 bases from V and 2 bases from J, with 22 bases between. CDR3 length equals 16 residues. The CDR3 DNA sequence: TGTGCCAGGGACAGCCTGGACAGCGAAAAGAACTATGGCTACACCTTC. Residues: CARDSLDSEKNYGYTF.

This chain connects TRBV6-1 to TRBJ1-4; D is unresolved. The germline gives CDR1 MNHNS, CDR2 SASEGT. The CDR3 has 15 amino acids. The V and J ends lost 8 bases and 4 bases respectively, with 17 bases between them. As DNA, the CDR3 is TGTGCCAGCTGTACCGGGGAGGTCTATAATGAAAAACTGTTTTTT. Its protein product is CASCTGEVYNEKLFF.

The V call is TRBV27, the J call TRBJ2-7, with 8 bases that match TRBD2. CDR3 length equals 16 residues. In germline, CDR1 is MNHEY, CDR2 SMNVEV (reference sequence). V lost 5 bases to trimming and J lost 3 bases; unmatched junction nucleotides: 12. CDR3 loop: CASSPSGGVIGYEQYF. Here the CDR3 DNA reads TGTGCCAGCAGTCCCTCCGGGGGGGTTATAGGCTACGAGCAGTACTTC.

The V and J genes are TRBV7-6 and TRBJ2-2; D is perhaps TRBD2 (6 bases). Germline loops: CDR1 SGHVS, CDR2 FNYEAQ. Trimming pared 1 base from V and 3 bases from J, leaving 12 bases between. This CDR3 comprises 16 residues. CDR3 DNA sequence: TGTGCCAGCAGCTTAGAGAGGACTACCTACACCGGGGAGCTGTTTTTT. Protein sequence: CASSLERTTYTGELFF.

This rearrangement joins TRBV5-4 to TRBJ1-6; D possibly corresponds to TRBD1 (5 bases). Trimming pared 1 base from V and 6 bases from J, leaving 11 bases between. The germline CDR1 and CDR2 sequences are SGHNT and YYREEE (reference sequence). The CDR3 covers 15 residues. The DNA of the CDR3 is TGTGCCAGCAGCTTGTGGGCAGGGTCTAATTCACCCCTCCACTTT. Protein sequence: CASSLWAGSNSPLHF.

V and J are TRBV7-7 and TRBJ2-5; TRBD2 matches 8 bases. The germline V gene has CDR1 SSHAT and CDR2 FNYEAQ (reference sequence). The CDR3 is 15 residues long. J was trimmed by 7 bases and V by 5 bases; bases with no gene match: 12. CDR3 bases: TGTGCCAGCAGCCCTGGGACTAGTAGGGTCGGGACCCAGTACTTC. Protein product: CASSPGTSRVGTQYF.

As regards this clone: Germline and junction disagree at one end, which may indicate a read error. The J gene is TRBJ1-3, the V gene TRBV7-9; D gene ambiguous. The CDR3 has 17 amino acids. Germline V gene lookup returns CDR1 SEHNR and CDR2 FQNEAQ (reference sequence). The CDR3 bases are TGTTCCAGCAGCCCGATCCTCCACGTGAGCTCTGGAAACACCATATATTTT. Protein sequence: CSSSPILHVSSGNTIYF.

V and J are TRBV7-2 and TRBJ1-2, with TRBD1 as a possible D gene (6 bases). V dropped 6 bases and J dropped 4 bases, with 12 bases sitting between them. The CDR3 totals 13 residues. Germline lookup yields CDR1 SGHTA and CDR2 FQGNSA. The CDR3 DNA sequence: TGTGCCAGCAGTCGTGACAGGTTCTATGGCTACACCTTC. Amino acids: CASSRDRFYGYTF.

The rearrangement uses TRBV5-6 and TRBJ1-3, with D perhaps matching TRBD1 (5 bases). With 4 bases removed from V and 2 bases from J, the gap between germline ends came to 16 bases. The CDR3 loop spans 16 amino acids. CDR1 and CDR2 (germline): SGHDT, YYEEEE. The CDR3 spells CASSPPGGVPGNTIYF. The CDR3 nucleotides read TGTGCCAGCAGCCCGCCGGGGGGAGTGCCTGGAAACACCATATATTTT.